The 27 T cell receptor beta chains presented below share a single source sample, sequenced in a study of blood T cell repertoires in COVID-19. Only in-frame clones appear in the TCRdb table, and some are missing; sequencing was by immunoSEQ multiplex PCR. The sample shows 400,000 to 500,000 clones, roughly 90% of them seen only once. What was sequenced was PBMCs or T cells enriched from blood (not recorded which). These receptors were taken from a middle-aged woman who had recovered from COVID-19.

The rearrangement joins TRBV11-2 to TRBJ1-1; no reliable D call. Per germline, CDR1 SGHAT and CDR2 FQNNGV. Trimming removed 0 bases from V and 4 bases from J, with 3 bases in between. The length of the CDR3 is 12 residues. Here the CDR3 DNA reads TGTGCCAGCAGCTTAGACGTCACTGAAGCTTTCTTT. Its protein is CASSLDVTEAFF.

The chain recombines TRBV5-1 with TRBJ1-2, with unresolved D. CDR1 and CDR2 from the germline V gene are SGHRS and YFSETQ. The CDR3 length is 13 residues. Trimming removed 0 bases at V and 4 bases at J, with 7 bases between. CDR3: CASSLGGFYGYTF. DNA of the CDR3: TGCGCCAGCAGCTTGGGAGGATTCTATGGCTACACCTTC.

The chain recombines TRBV20-1 with TRBJ2-3, with D possibly matching TRBD1 (5 bases). The length of the CDR3 is 14 residues. In germline, CDR1 is DFQATT, CDR2 SNEGSKA (reference sequence). Trimming left V 3 bases short and J 5 bases short, with 15 bases between. This CDR3 is CSASLGRAEDTQYF. The CDR3 DNA is TGCAGTGCTAGTTTAGGCAGGGCTGAAGATACGCAGTATTTT.

This sequence joins TRBV27 and TRBJ1-6; tentative D call: TRBD1 (5 bases). CDR1 MNHEY and CDR2 SMNVEV come from the germline V gene (reference sequence). Trimming stripped 5 bases from V and 4 bases from J, with 15 bases between. The CDR3 has 16 residues. The CDR3 reads CASSPVGVGYNSPLHF. The CDR3 nucleotides read TGTGCCAGCAGTCCCGTAGGGGTTGGTTATAATTCACCCCTCCACTTT.

This chain uses TRBV2 with TRBJ1-4, with 11 bases that match TRBD1. Germline CDR1 and CDR2: SNHLY and FYNNEI. This CDR3 has 17 amino acids. V dropped 7 bases and J dropped 7; count of bases not matched to a gene: 14. CDR3 coding DNA: TGTGCCAGCACCTATAGGGGATCCGGGACAGGGGGTGAAAAACTGTTTTTT. Amino acid sequence: CASTYRGSGTGGEKLFF.

This chain joins TRBV6-5 and TRBJ1-4; 8 positions agree with TRBD1. CDR1 is MNHEY and CDR2 is SVGAGI in the germline V gene. The CDR3 contains 14 residues. The ends lost 6 bases at V and 8 bases at J; junction bases unmatched: 8. In DNA form, the CDR3 reads TGTGCCAGCAGCCTTGACAGGGGACGAGAAAAACTGTTTTTT. Residues: CASSLDRGREKLFF.

This chain connects TRBV4-3 to TRBJ1-2, with 7 positions matching TRBD1. In germline, CDR1 is LGHNA, CDR2 YSLEER. V shed 0 bases, J shed 6 bases, and the junction held 10 bases outside the gene matches. The CDR3 contains 16 residues. The chain's CDR3 is CASSQDYQTGRNGYTF. DNA for the CDR3: TGCGCCAGCAGCCAAGATTACCAGACAGGGCGGAATGGCTACACCTTC.

The table lists this clone with a few counts. Other DNA sequences in the sample encode the same CDR3. This sequence joins TRBV29-1 and TRBJ1-2; TRBD1 might be the D (6 bases). V was clipped by 6 bases and J by 4 bases, with 9 bases between them. The CDR3 has 11 residues. The germline V gene has CDR1 SQVTM and CDR2 ANQGSEA. The CDR3 nucleotides read TGCAGCGTCGCAGGGGTCTATGGCTACACCTTC. Amino acid sequence: CSVAGVYGYTF.

Concerning this clone: This same CDR3 is encoded by further DNA sequences in the sample. This rearrangement joins TRBV11-3 to TRBJ2-3; 12 positions match TRBD2. Trimming removed 5 bases from V and 6 bases from J; junction bases left unmatched: 6. The CDR3 totals 15 residues. Germline CDR1 is SGHNT and CDR2 is YENEEA. The CDR3 DNA is TGTGCCAGCAGCCGTCGACTAGCGGGAGAGGATACGCAGTATTTT. The encoded protein is CASSRRLAGEDTQYF.

The V and J genes are TRBV28 and TRBJ1-2; tentative D call: TRBD1 (5 bases). V lost 2 bases and J lost 7, with 14 bases in between. The CDR3 covers 14 residues. Germline lookup yields CDR1 MDHEN and CDR2 SYDVKM. CDR3 region: CASSLPNRRGGYTF. The DNA for the CDR3 is TGTGCCAGCAGTTTACCCAACAGAAGGGGTGGCTACACCTTC.

This chain uses TRBV27 with TRBJ1-1; 7 bases line up with TRBD1. In germline, CDR1 is MNHEY, CDR2 SMNVEV (reference sequence). V was clipped by 1 base and J by 4 bases; unmatched bases: 6. The CDR3 spans 15 residues. The CDR3 protein is CASSLFLQGTTEAFF. CDR3 coding DNA: TGTGCCAGCAGTTTATTCTTACAGGGGACCACTGAAGCTTTCTTT.

The chain carries TRBV11-3 and TRBJ2-7; 7 positions agree with TRBD1. Trimming cost V 0 bases and J 2 bases; bases outside gene matches: 4. Looked up from germline, CDR1 is SGHNT and CDR2 is YENEEA. This CDR3 is built from 15 residues. CDR3 sequence: CASSLDHGTAYEQYF. CDR3 bases: TGTGCCAGCAGCTTAGATCACGGGACAGCCTACGAGCAGTACTTC.

V usage is TRBV5-1 and J usage is TRBJ1-3, with 8 positions matching TRBD1. J was trimmed by 6 bases and V by 5 bases; bases with no gene match: 13. CDR3 length equals 16 residues. Germline CDR1 is SGHRS and CDR2 is YFSETQ. The CDR3 loop reads CASSSVTGARENTIYF. The CDR3 DNA follows: TGCGCCAGCAGTTCCGTGACAGGGGCCAGAGAAAACACCATATATTTT.

This chain links TRBV10-1 with TRBJ1-1; a weak D match, TRBD1 (5 bases). Germline-derived CDR1 and CDR2 are WNHNN and SYGVQD (reference sequence). CDR3 length: 13 residues. Trimming took off 0 bases at V and 8 bases at J, with 10 bases between the two ends. The CDR3 loop is CASSESARGEAFF. Here the CDR3 DNA reads TGCGCCAGCAGTGAGTCGGCTAGGGGCGAAGCTTTCTTT.

The rearrangement joins TRBV5-4 to TRBJ2-2; D is perhaps TRBD1 (5 bases). Deletions cut 4 bases from V and 6 bases from J, with 13 bases between. Germline V lookup: CDR1 SGHNT, CDR2 YYREEE (reference sequence). This CDR3 comprises 14 residues. The DNA of the CDR3 is TGTGCCAGCAGCACCTCCAGGGTTGCCGGGGAGCTGTTTTTT. Residues: CASSTSRVAGELFF. The variable domain in full, with the rest retrieved from reference TRBV5-4 and TRBJ2-2, is ETGVTQSPTHLIKTRGQQVTLRCSSQSGHNTVSWYQQALGQGPQFIFQYYREEENGRGNFPPRFSGLQFPNYSSELNVNALELDDSALYLCASSTSRVAGELFFGEGSRLTVL.

Written as DNA, the CDR3 is TGTGCCAGTAGTTCGTCCGCTCAGGGCCAGCCCCAGCATTTT. Protein sequence: CASSSSAQGQPQHF. The V and J genes are TRBV19 and TRBJ1-5; D possibly corresponds to TRBD1 (5 bases). With 5 bases removed from V and 7 bases from J, the gap between germline ends came to 15 bases. CDR1 and CDR2 (germline): LNHDA, SQIVND (reference sequence). This CDR3 is built from 14 residues.

The rearrangement joins TRBV9 to TRBJ1-2; no clear D gene. The V gene's germline CDR1 is SGDLS and CDR2 YYNGEE. The V and J ends lost 8 bases and 3 bases respectively, with 11 bases between them. The CDR3 spans 12 residues. The CDR3 spells CASSRLDYGYTF. CDR3 DNA: TGTGCCAGTTCCCGGTTAGACTATGGCTACACCTTC.

Turning to this clone: Additional DNA sequences in this sample encode the identical CDR3. The chain uses TRBV18 and TRBJ1-5, with 7 nucleotides matching TRBD1. V shed 1 base and J 0 bases; nucleotides not matched to a gene: 0. The CDR3 spans 15 residues. Germline CDR1 KGHSH, CDR2 LQKENI. CDR3 protein: CASSPQGASNQPQHF. The DNA of the CDR3 is TGTGCCAGCTCACCACAGGGGGCTAGCAATCAGCCCCAGCATTTT.

In DNA form, the CDR3 reads TGTGCCAGCAGCTTAGTGGGCGCGAACACCGGGGAGCTGTTTTTT. It encodes CASSLVGANTGELFF. V and J are TRBV11-2 and TRBJ2-2; D gene uncertain. Trimming took 1 base from V and 0 from J, leaving 6 bases between them. The germline CDR1 and CDR2 sequences are SGHAT and FQNNGV. This CDR3 region has 15 residues.

The chain joins TRBV19 to TRBJ1-2; 8 bases map to TRBD1. The V and J ends lost 5 bases and 4 bases, in that order; junction bases with no gene match: 15. The CDR3 runs 17 residues. From germline, CDR1 is LNHDA and CDR2 SQIVND (reference sequence). CDR3 in amino acids: CASSLNAGTGNFYGYTF. CDR3 sequence (DNA): TGTGCCAGTAGTTTGAACGCCGGGACAGGAAATTTCTATGGCTACACCTTC.

The chain uses TRBV6-2 or TRBV6-3 and TRBJ2-2, with a tentative D call TRBD2 (5 bases). The CDR3 is 14 amino acids. Trimming left V 1 base short and J 8 bases short, with 11 bases between. CDR1 and CDR2 from the germline V gene are MNHEY and SVGEGT. The CDR3 spells CASSYLEVGGELFF. In DNA form, the CDR3 reads TGTGCCAGCAGTTACTTGGAGGTCGGAGGGGAGCTGTTTTTT.

This chain connects TRBV2 to TRBJ1-4; TRBD1 matches 7 bases. Germline V CDR1 and CDR2: SNHLY, FYNNEI. This CDR3 spans 13 amino acids. V shed 8 bases and J 8 bases; nucleotides not matched to a gene: 8. CDR3 protein: CASGDSRIEKLFF. The CDR3 nucleotides are TGTGCCAGCGGGGACAGCCGGATAGAAAAACTGTTTTTT. Supplemented by reference TRBV2 and TRBJ1-4, the full variable domain reads EPEVTQTPSHQVTQMGQEVILRCVPISNHLYFYWYRQILGQKVEFLVSFYNNEISEKSEIFDDQFSVERPDGSNFTLKIRSTKLEDSAMYFCASGDSRIEKLFFGSGTQLSVL.

The chain joins TRBV4-3 to TRBJ2-2; 13 nucleotides agree with TRBD2. CDR3 size: 18 residues. In germline, CDR1 is LGHNA, CDR2 YSLEER. The J segment lost 3 bases and the V segment lost 1 base, leaving 5 bases of the junction unmatched. The CDR3 reads CASSQGTSGSGDTGELFF. In DNA form, the CDR3 reads TGCGCCAGCAGCCAAGGGACTAGCGGGAGTGGGGACACCGGGGAGCTGTTTTTT.

There are a few counts of this clone. The chain is built from TRBV5-6 and TRBJ2-1, with TRBD2 matching over 8 bases. This CDR3 contains 13 residues. V lost 7 bases, J lost 5 bases, and 5 bases stayed unmatched. Germline V gene sequence: CDR1 SGHDT, CDR2 YYEEEE. The CDR3 nucleotides are TGTGCCAGCGTAGCGGGACCGAACAATGAGCAGTTCTTC. This translates into CASVAGPNNEQFF.

This rearrangement joins TRBV5-1 to TRBJ1-4; D unclear. Trimming took 1 base from V and 4 from J, leaving 11 bases between them. The CDR3 runs to 15 residues. Per the germline V gene, CDR1 is SGHRS and CDR2 is YFSETQ. The CDR3 protein is CASSLQPGLNEKLFF. The CDR3 region has the DNA TGCGCCAGCAGCTTGCAGCCAGGACTTAATGAAAAACTGTTTTTT.

V usage is TRBV7-6 and J usage is TRBJ2-7, with 9 positions matching TRBD1. Germline CDR1 is SGHVS and CDR2 is FNYEAQ. Trimming removed 5 bases from V and 2 bases from J; junction bases left unmatched: 7. The CDR3 is made up of 15 amino acids. In DNA form, the CDR3 reads TGTGCCAGCAGCCGTCAGACAGGGGGGACCTACGAGCAGTACTTC. This translates into CASSRQTGGTYEQYF.

The gene calls are TRBV4-1 and TRBJ2-1, with D possibly being TRBD2 (5 bases). Germline CDR1 and CDR2: MGHRA and YSYEKL. The CDR3 is 12 residues long. Trimming took off 1 base at V and 10 bases at J, with 8 bases between the two ends. CDR3 nucleotide sequence: TGCGCCAGCAGCCAAGCGGGATTGGAGCAGTTCTTC. This translates into CASSQAGLEQFF.